The clone carrying this TCR beta chain was observed a handful of times. This CDR3 has 14 residues. V shed 4 bases and J shed 15 bases, with 22 bases lying between them. Germline V gene sequence: CDR1 LGHDT, CDR2 YNNKEL (reference sequence). The sample belongs to a study of T cells in Graves' hyperthyroidism and ophthalmopathy. Diagnoses were made from clinical symptoms, serum measures (thyroxine and TRAb), thyroid ultrasound and orbital computed tomography. The investigators amplified TCR beta CDR3 regions from RNA transcripts. First-round RT-PCR of the TCR CDR3 relied on the HTBI primer set. TCRdb re-derived calls from the multiplex PCR reads in MiXCR, one entry per CDR3 protein. Of hundreds of thousands of distinct CDR3 sequences in the sample, about 45% were seen once.

The receptor was derived from an adult man with Graves' disease, either hyperthyroidism or ophthalmopathy (not recorded which). This chain uses TRBV3-1 with TRBJ1-5; D gene uncertain. The specimen was peripheral blood or thyroid tissue (not recorded which). The CDR3 region has the DNA TGTGCCAGCAGCCCAAGCCGTAGTGAGAGATTAGTGCATTTT. Protein sequence: CASSPSRSERLVHF.